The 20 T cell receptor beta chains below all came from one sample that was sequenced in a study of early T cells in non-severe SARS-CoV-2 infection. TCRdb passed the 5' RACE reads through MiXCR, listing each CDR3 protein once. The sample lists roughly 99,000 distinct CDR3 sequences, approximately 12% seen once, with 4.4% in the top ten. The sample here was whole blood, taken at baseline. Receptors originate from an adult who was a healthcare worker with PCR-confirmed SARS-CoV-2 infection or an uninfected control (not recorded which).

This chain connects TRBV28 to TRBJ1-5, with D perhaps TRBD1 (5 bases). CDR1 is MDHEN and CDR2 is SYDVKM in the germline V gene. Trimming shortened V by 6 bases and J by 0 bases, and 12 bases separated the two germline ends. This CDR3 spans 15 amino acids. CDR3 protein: CASSLGGNSNQPQHF. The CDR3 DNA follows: TGTGCCAGCAGCCTCGGGGGTAATAGCAATCAGCCCCAGCATTTT.

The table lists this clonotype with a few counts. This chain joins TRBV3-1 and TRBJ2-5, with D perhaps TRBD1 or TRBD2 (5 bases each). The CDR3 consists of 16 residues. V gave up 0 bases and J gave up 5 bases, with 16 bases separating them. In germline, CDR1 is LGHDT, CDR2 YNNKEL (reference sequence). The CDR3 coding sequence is TGTGCCAGCAGCCAAGAAGTGTGGCAGGGAGAGGAGACCCAGTACTTC. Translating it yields CASSQEVWQGEETQYF.

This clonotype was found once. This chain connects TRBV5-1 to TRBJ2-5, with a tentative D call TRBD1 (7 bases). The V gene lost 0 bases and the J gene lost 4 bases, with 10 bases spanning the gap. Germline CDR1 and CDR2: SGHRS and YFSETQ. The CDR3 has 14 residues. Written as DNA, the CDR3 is TGCGCCAGCAGCTTGGGACAGGGAGGAGAGACCCAGTACTTC. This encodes CASSLGQGGETQYF.

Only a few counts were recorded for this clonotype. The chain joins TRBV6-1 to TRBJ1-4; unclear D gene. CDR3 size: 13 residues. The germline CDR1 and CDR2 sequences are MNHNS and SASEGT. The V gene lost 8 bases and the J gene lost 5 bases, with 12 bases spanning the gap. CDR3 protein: CASQQVGNEKLFF. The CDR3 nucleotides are TGTGCCAGCCAGCAGGTTGGAAATGAAAAACTGTTTTTT.

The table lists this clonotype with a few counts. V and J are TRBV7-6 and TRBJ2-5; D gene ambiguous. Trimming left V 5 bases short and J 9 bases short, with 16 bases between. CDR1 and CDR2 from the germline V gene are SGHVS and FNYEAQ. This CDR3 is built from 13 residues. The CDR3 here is CASSPPLVRAQYF. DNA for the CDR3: TGTGCCAGCAGCCCCCCGTTAGTAAGAGCCCAGTACTTC. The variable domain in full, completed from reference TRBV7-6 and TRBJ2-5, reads GAGVSQSPRYKVTKRGQDVALRCDPISGHVSLYWYRQALGQGPEFLTYFNYEAQQDKSGLPNDRFSAERPEGSISTLTIQRTEQRDSAMYRCASSPPLVRAQYFGPGTRLLVL.

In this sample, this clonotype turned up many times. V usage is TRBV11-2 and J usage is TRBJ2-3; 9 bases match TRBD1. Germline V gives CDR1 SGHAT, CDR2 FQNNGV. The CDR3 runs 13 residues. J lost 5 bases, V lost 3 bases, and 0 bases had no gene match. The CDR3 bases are TGTGCCAGCAGCTTGGACAGGGGAGATACGCAGTATTTT. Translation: CASSLDRGDTQYF.

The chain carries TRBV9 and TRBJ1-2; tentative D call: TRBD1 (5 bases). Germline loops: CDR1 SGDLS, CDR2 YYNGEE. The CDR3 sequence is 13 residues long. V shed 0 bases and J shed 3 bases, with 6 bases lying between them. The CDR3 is CASSVGGDYGYTF. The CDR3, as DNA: TGTGCCAGCAGCGTAGGGGGCGACTATGGCTACACCTTC.

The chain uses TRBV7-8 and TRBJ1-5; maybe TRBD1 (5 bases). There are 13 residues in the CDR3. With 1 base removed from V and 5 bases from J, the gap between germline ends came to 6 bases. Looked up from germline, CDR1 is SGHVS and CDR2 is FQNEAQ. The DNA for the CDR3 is TGTGCCAGCAGCTTAGAAGGGGATCAGCCCCAGCATTTT. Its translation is CASSLEGDQPQHF.

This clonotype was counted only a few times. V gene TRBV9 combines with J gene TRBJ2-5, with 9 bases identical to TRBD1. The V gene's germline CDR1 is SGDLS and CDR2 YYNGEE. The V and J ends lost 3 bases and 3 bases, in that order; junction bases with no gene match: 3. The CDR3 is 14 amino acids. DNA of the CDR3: TGTGCCAGCAGCGAACAGGGGGCCGAAGAGACCCAGTACTTC. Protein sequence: CASSEQGAEETQYF.

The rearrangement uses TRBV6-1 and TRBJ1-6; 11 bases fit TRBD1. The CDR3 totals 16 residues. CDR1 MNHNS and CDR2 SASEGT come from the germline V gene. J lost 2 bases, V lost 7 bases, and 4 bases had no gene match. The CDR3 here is CASKGQGATYNSPLHF. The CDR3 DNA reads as TGTGCCAGCAAAGGACAGGGGGCAACCTATAATTCACCCCTCCACTTT.

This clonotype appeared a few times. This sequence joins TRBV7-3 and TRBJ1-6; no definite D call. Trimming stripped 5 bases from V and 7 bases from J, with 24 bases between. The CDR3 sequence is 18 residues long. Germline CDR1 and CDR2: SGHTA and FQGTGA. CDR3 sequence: CASSPNTQSNKGNSPLHF. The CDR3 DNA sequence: TGTGCCAGCAGCCCAAATACACAGAGTAACAAGGGAAATTCACCCCTCCACTTT.

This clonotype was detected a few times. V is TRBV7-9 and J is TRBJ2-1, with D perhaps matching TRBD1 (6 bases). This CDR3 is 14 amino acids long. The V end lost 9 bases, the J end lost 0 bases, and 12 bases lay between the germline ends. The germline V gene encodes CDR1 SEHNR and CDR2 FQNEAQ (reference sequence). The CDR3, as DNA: TGTGCCAGTCAAACAGGGAGCTCCTACAATGAGCAGTTCTTC. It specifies CASQTGSSYNEQFF.

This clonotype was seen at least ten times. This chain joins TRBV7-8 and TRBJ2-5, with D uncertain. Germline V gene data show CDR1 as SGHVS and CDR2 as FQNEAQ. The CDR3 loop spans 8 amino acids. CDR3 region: CAVETQYF. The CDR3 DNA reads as TGTGCGGTCGAGACCCAGTACTTC.

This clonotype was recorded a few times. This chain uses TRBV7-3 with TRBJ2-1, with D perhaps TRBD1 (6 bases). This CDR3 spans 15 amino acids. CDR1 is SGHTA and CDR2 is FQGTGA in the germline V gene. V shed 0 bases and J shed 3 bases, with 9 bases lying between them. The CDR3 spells CASSLTYRDYNEQFF. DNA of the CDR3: TGTGCCAGCAGCTTAACGTACAGGGACTACAATGAGCAGTTCTTC.

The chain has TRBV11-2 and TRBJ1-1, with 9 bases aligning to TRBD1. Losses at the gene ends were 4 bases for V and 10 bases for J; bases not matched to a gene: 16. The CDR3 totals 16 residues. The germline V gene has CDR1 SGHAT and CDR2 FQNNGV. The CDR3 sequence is CASSSQQGAVVGGAFF. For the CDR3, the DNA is TGTGCCAGCAGCTCCCAACAGGGGGCCGTTGTGGGGGGAGCTTTCTTT.

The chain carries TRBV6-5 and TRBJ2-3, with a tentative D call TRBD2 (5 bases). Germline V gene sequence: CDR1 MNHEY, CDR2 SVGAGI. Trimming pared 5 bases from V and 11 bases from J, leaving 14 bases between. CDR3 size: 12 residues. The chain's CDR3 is CASSAGPGGQYF. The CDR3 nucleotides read TGTGCCAGCAGTGCGGGCCCTGGAGGGCAGTATTTT.

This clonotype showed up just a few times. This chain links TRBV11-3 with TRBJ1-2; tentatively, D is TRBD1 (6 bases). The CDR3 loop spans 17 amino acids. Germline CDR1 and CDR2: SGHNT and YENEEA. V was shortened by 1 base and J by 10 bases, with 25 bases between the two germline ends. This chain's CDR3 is CASSLGKGQLRLMDYTF. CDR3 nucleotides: TGTGCCAGCAGCTTAGGGAAAGGACAGTTGCGATTAATGGACTACACCTTC.

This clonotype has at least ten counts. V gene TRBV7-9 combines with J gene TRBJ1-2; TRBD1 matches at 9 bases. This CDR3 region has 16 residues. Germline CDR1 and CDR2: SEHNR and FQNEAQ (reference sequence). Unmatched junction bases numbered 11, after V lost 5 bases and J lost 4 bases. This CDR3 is CASSLDRQGDTYGYTF. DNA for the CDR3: TGTGCCAGCAGCCTCGATAGACAGGGGGATACCTATGGCTACACCTTC.

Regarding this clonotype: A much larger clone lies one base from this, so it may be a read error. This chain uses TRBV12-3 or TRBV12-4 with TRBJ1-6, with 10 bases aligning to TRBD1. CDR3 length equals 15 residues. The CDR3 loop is CASSLRTGGNSPFHF. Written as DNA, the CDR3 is TGTGCCAGCAGTTTGCGGACAGGGGGTAATTCACCCTTCCACTTT.

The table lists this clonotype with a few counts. CDR3 nucleotides: TGCAGTGCTACGTCCCCCCTGGTCAGGTACGAGCAGTACTTC. Its translation: CSATSPLVRYEQYF. The chain combines TRBV20-1 with TRBJ2-7; D is unresolved. The CDR3 spans 14 residues. In germline, CDR1 is DFQATT, CDR2 SNEGSKA (reference sequence). V was clipped by 4 bases and J by 4 bases, with 17 bases between them.